Listed here are 17 T cell receptor beta chains from one sample, sequenced in a study of cytomegalovirus exposure and HLA in healthy donors. Assay used: immunoSEQ multiplex PCR; TCRdb lists only in-frame clones, some missing. Counted here are around 300,000 clones, roughly 88% occurring once; the ten biggest clones make up over 0.9%. The sample was PBMCs. The receptors were gathered from a man aged 25-45 years in good health and CMV-seronegative.

The genes are TRBV27 and TRBJ1-1; D possibly corresponds to TRBD1 (5 bases). The CDR3 is 13 residues long. Germline loops: CDR1 MNHEY, CDR2 SMNVEV (reference sequence). Deletions cut 5 bases from V and 6 bases from J, with 13 bases between. The CDR3 loop is CASSLDQGSEAFF. The CDR3 nucleotides read TGTGCCAGCAGTCTAGATCAGGGCTCTGAAGCTTTCTTT.

The chain links TRBV6-1 to TRBJ1-6; a possible D gene is TRBD1 (6 bases). The germline V and J ends were trimmed by 5 bases and 7 bases, with 12 bases remaining between them. Germline V gene lookup returns CDR1 MNHNS and CDR2 SASEGT. There are 14 residues in the CDR3. The CDR3 sequence: CASSRQVLNSPLHF. The CDR3 nucleotides are TGTGCCAGCAGTCGACAGGTTCTGAATTCACCCCTCCACTTT.

V gene TRBV19 combines with J gene TRBJ1-1, with 8 nucleotides matching TRBD1. CDR3 size: 18 residues. Germline loops: CDR1 LNHDA, CDR2 SQIVND (reference sequence). The V gene end was trimmed by 3 bases and the J gene end by 0 bases; junction bases not matched to a gene: 12. CDR3 residues: CASSIWQGALGLNTEAFF. The CDR3 nucleotides are TGTGCCAGTAGTATTTGGCAGGGGGCTTTAGGGTTGAACACTGAAGCTTTCTTT.

The chain links TRBV19 to TRBJ1-5; TRBD1 is a possible D gene (6 bases). Germline CDR1 reads LNHDA; CDR2 reads SQIVND (reference sequence). Trimming pared 6 bases from V and 2 bases from J, leaving 17 bases between. The CDR3 is made up of 16 amino acids. CDR3 coding DNA: TGTGCCAGTAGCCAAGATACAGGGTGGGGCAATCAGCCCCAGCATTTT. Its translation: CASSQDTGWGNQPQHF.

The J gene is TRBJ2-5, the V gene TRBV7-2, with D unclear. The germline V and J ends were trimmed by 2 bases and 3 bases, with 10 bases remaining between them. The CDR3 is 14 residues long. Per the germline V gene, CDR1 is SGHTA and CDR2 is FQGNSA. The CDR3 here is CASSLPPQEETQYF. The CDR3, as DNA: TGTGCCAGCAGCTTACCCCCCCAGGAAGAGACCCAGTACTTC.

V and J are TRBV19 and TRBJ2-6; D is undetermined. The CDR3 sequence is 15 residues long. Deletions cut 6 bases from V and 0 bases from J, with 9 bases between. Germline CDR1 reads LNHDA; CDR2 reads SQIVND (reference sequence). The CDR3 reads CASSLVSSGANVLTF. The CDR3 nucleotides are TGTGCCAGTAGCTTAGTGAGCTCTGGGGCCAACGTCCTGACTTTC.

This chain joins TRBV11-2 and TRBJ2-5; D is perhaps TRBD2 (5 bases). V lost 1 base to trimming and J lost 5 bases, with 14 bases between them. CDR1 is SGHAT, CDR2 FQNNGV, per germline. The CDR3 has 15 amino acids. The CDR3 nucleotides read TGTGCCAGCAGCTTAGTTTTCGGGGTGGGGGAGACCCAGTACTTC. It translates to CASSLVFGVGETQYF.

This chain uses TRBV29-1 with TRBJ2-7; TRBD1 matches 7 bases. This CDR3 contains 12 residues. The germline V gene has CDR1 SQVTM and CDR2 ANQGSEA. V lost 3 bases to trimming and J lost 7 bases; unmatched junction nucleotides: 6. The CDR3 DNA reads TGCAGCGTTGATACAGGGGCGTGGGAGCAGTACTTC. This translates into CSVDTGAWEQYF.

The table lists this clone with a few counts. The V gene is TRBV6-1, the J gene TRBJ1-2; D is uncertain. Germline V gene lookup returns CDR1 MNHNS and CDR2 SASEGT. With 10 bases removed from V and 8 bases from J, the gap between germline ends came to 14 bases. This CDR3 has 11 residues. CDR3 DNA: TGTGCCACCAGGACGTCGGGAGGCTACACCTTC. This encodes CATRTSGGYTF.

Remarks on this clone: Additional DNA sequences in this sample encode the identical CDR3. The chain employs TRBV27 and TRBJ1-1; 7 bases fit TRBD1. The germline V gene has CDR1 MNHEY and CDR2 SMNVEV (reference sequence). V lost 2 bases to trimming and J lost 4 bases; unmatched junction nucleotides: 1. The CDR3 sequence is 13 residues long. CDR3 sequence (DNA): TGTGCCAGCAGTTTAACAGGGGTCACTGAAGCTTTCTTT. Amino acid sequence: CASSLTGVTEAFF.

V usage is TRBV5-1 and J usage is TRBJ1-2; D is undetermined. Trimming stripped 9 bases from V and 0 bases from J, with 15 bases between. The CDR3 is 14 amino acids. Germline values: CDR1 SGHRS, CDR2 YFSETQ. CDR3 sequence reads: CATSRERSNYGYTF. CDR3 DNA: TGCGCCACCTCGAGAGAACGATCTAACTATGGCTACACCTTC.

The chain couples TRBV7-2 to TRBJ2-3; 7 bases fit TRBD1. With V trimmed by 4 bases and J by 4 bases, 2 bases remained unmatched. This CDR3 is 13 amino acids long. The germline gives CDR1 SGHTA, CDR2 FQGNSA. CDR3 DNA sequence: TGTGCCAGCAGCTCGGACAGGCCAGATACGCAGTATTTT. This translates into CASSSDRPDTQYF.

The chain links TRBV9 to TRBJ2-3, with a tentative D call TRBD1 (6 bases). The V end was cut by 2 bases, the J end by 4 bases, with 8 bases between. The CDR3 runs 13 residues. CDR1 SGDLS and CDR2 YYNGEE come from the germline V gene. This CDR3 reads CASSVEGADTQYF. DNA of the CDR3: TGTGCCAGCAGCGTCGAGGGGGCAGATACGCAGTATTTT.

This sequence joins TRBV6-5 and TRBJ2-7; D may be TRBD1 (7 bases). Trimming removed 7 bases from V and 7 bases from J, with 20 bases in between. This CDR3 is 14 amino acids long. CDR1 is MNHEY and CDR2 is SVGAGI in the germline V gene. The CDR3 here is CASTRPGQAGEQYF. The DNA for the CDR3 is TGTGCCAGCACCAGACCTGGACAGGCGGGAGAGCAGTACTTC.

The chain carries TRBV6-5 and TRBJ2-7; 10 positions agree with TRBD1. There are 14 residues in the CDR3. The germline V gene has CDR1 MNHEY and CDR2 SVGAGI. The V and J ends lost 6 bases and 3 bases, in that order; junction bases with no gene match: 5. The CDR3: CASSLRDRGYEQYF. The CDR3 DNA follows: TGTGCCAGCAGCCTGCGGGACAGGGGCTACGAGCAGTACTTC.

This chain joins TRBV18 and TRBJ1-5, with 9 bases identical to TRBD1. The CDR3 has 14 amino acids. The trim removed 4 bases at V and 6 bases at J, leaving 4 bases unmatched. Germline V lookup: CDR1 KGHSH, CDR2 LQKENI. The CDR3 DNA is TGTGCCAGCTCACTTACAGGGGGCGGTCAGCCCCAGCATTTT. Protein: CASSLTGGGQPQHF.

The J gene is TRBJ1-1, the V gene TRBV5-4; 8 nucleotides agree with TRBD1. J lost 4 bases, V lost 0 bases, and 2 bases had no gene match. CDR3 length: 14 residues. Looked up from germline, CDR1 is SGHNT and CDR2 is YYREEE (reference sequence). The chain's CDR3 is CASSLDGQGTEAFF. In nucleotides, the CDR3 is TGTGCCAGCAGCTTGGATGGACAGGGCACTGAAGCTTTCTTT. Using reference TRBV5-4 and TRBJ1-1 for the parts outside the CDR3, the full variable domain is ETGVTQSPTHLIKTRGQQVTLRCSSQSGHNTVSWYQQALGQGPQFIFQYYREEENGRGNFPPRFSGLQFPNYSSELNVNALELDDSALYLCASSLDGQGTEAFFGQGTRLTVV.